The 10 T cell receptor beta chains given below trace back to one sample, sequenced in a study of siplizumab effects on memory and regulatory T cells. TCRdb's table, derived via immunoSEQ multiplex PCR, lists solely in-frame clones and lacks some. The sample gives some 96,000 clones, 75% to 95% of which show up once; under 0.15% is in the top ten. The specimen was CD4+ T cells sorted from blood. The receptors originated from a human donor in good health.

V gene TRBV7-2 combines with J gene TRBJ2-1, with 8 bases that match TRBD2. V lost 0 bases and J lost 0; bases outside the gene matches: 7. The CDR3 runs to 18 residues. Per germline, CDR1 SGHTA and CDR2 FQGNSA. This chain's CDR3 is CASSLALGGGLSYNEQFF. CDR3 coding DNA: TGTGCCAGCAGCTTAGCGCTGGGCGGGGGGCTCTCCTACAATGAGCAGTTCTTC.

CDR3 sequence (DNA): TGTGCCAGCTCGGCCGAAGCGGGGGCGACCGGAGATACGCAGTATTTT. Amino acids: CASSAEAGATGDTQYF. The rearrangement joins TRBV7-3 to TRBJ2-3, with 8 nucleotides matching TRBD2. With V trimmed by 8 bases and J by 5 bases, 15 bases remained unmatched. Germline V lookup: CDR1 SGHTA, CDR2 FQGTGA. The CDR3 is 16 residues long.

The CDR3 loop reads CAISPGQVDPYEQYF. The CDR3 region has the DNA TGTGCCATCAGCCCGGGACAGGTGGACCCCTACGAGCAGTACTTC. The chain uses TRBV10-3 and TRBJ2-7, with 8 bases fitting TRBD1. V was pared by 6 bases and J by 2 bases, with 9 bases of the junction left unmatched. CDR3 length equals 15 residues. Germline CDR1 is ENHRY and CDR2 is SYGVKD.

The chain has TRBV18 and TRBJ1-4, with no clear D. V shed 3 bases and J shed 3 bases, with 11 bases lying between them. The germline CDR1 and CDR2 sequences are KGHSH and LQKENI. The CDR3 runs 15 residues. The CDR3 here is CASSPAIASNEKLFF. For the CDR3, the DNA is TGTGCCAGCTCACCGGCCATCGCCTCTAATGAAAAACTGTTTTTT.

The rearrangement joins TRBV10-3 to TRBJ1-4, with D unresolved. The CDR3 is 15 residues long. Trimming took off 5 bases at V and 5 bases at J, with 15 bases between the two ends. Germline V CDR1 and CDR2: ENHRY, SYGVKD. CDR3 in amino acids: CAISPSGSGNEKLFF. For the CDR3, the DNA is TGTGCCATCAGTCCGTCGGGCTCCGGGAATGAAAAACTGTTTTTT.

V usage is TRBV6-6 and J usage is TRBJ1-5, with D perhaps TRBD1 (6 bases). Looked up from germline, CDR1 is MNHNY and CDR2 is SVGAGI (reference sequence). V lost 6 bases and J lost 3, with 15 bases in between. There are 15 residues in the CDR3. CDR3 in DNA: TGTGCCAGCAGACTCGCAGGGGAACACAATCAGCCCCAGCATTTT. Residues: CASRLAGEHNQPQHF.

The chain recombines TRBV25-1 with TRBJ1-4; possibly TRBD1 for D (6 bases). Germline V lookup: CDR1 MGHDK, CDR2 SYGVNS. Deletions cut 6 bases from V and 5 bases from J, with 16 bases between. The CDR3 has 15 residues. The CDR3 reads CASSERDRLNEKLFF. The CDR3 DNA reads as TGTGCCAGCAGCGAAAGAGACAGGCTGAATGAAAAACTGTTTTTT.

This clone has a single count. In DNA form, the CDR3 reads TGTGCCAGCAGCTTAGTAGGCTACACCGGGGAGCTGTTTTTT. Encoded protein: CASSLVGYTGELFF. The V call is TRBV7-9, the J call TRBJ2-2, with D uncertain. Trimming shortened V by 1 base and J by 3 bases, and 6 bases separated the two germline ends. Germline CDR1 is SEHNR and CDR2 is FQNEAQ (reference sequence). The CDR3 covers 14 residues. Variable domain in full (rest from reference TRBV7-9 and TRBJ2-2): DTGVSQNPRHKITKRGQNVTFRCDPISEHNRLYWYRQTLGQGPEFLTYFQNEAQLEKSRLLSDRFSAERPKGSFSTLEIQRTEQGDSAMYLCASSLVGYTGELFFGEGSRLTVL.

This chain links TRBV5-4 with TRBJ1-2; tentatively, D is TRBD1 (6 bases). CDR1 and CDR2 (germline): SGHNT, YYREEE (reference sequence). This CDR3 spans 16 amino acids. Trimming took 3 bases from V and 3 from J, leaving 18 bases between them. The CDR3 reads CASSSGQGKIYYGYTF. The DNA of the CDR3 is TGTGCCAGCAGCTCGGGGCAGGGGAAAATTTACTATGGCTACACCTTC.

This clone was observed once. The chain carries TRBV18 and TRBJ1-4; D remains ambiguous. V was cut by 6 bases and J by 5 bases, with 10 bases left in between. Germline assignment: CDR1 KGHSH and CDR2 LQKENI. This CDR3 region has 13 residues. CDR3 nucleotide sequence: TGTGCCAGCTCTCCGGACGGGAATGAAAAACTGTTTTTT. As protein: CASSPDGNEKLFF.